These 25 T cell receptor beta chains originate from one sample sequenced in a study of blood T cell repertoires in COVID-19. Some clones are missing from TCRdb's copy, which holds only in-frame ones; the method was immunoSEQ multiplex PCR. The table has hundreds of thousands of clones, about 85% seen once; the top ten hold around 3.3%. Input material: peripheral blood. These receptors came from a man between 18 and 35 years old with active or convalescent COVID-19.

This clone was observed a single time. This sample includes further DNA sequences coding for the same CDR3. V gene TRBV28 combines with J gene TRBJ2-1; 7 positions match TRBD1. The CDR3 covers 13 residues. Trimming took 5 bases from V and 3 from J; bases not matched to a gene: 1. Per the germline V gene, CDR1 is MDHEN and CDR2 is SYDVKM. This chain's CDR3 is CASSRDSYNEQFF. CDR3 DNA sequence: TGTGCCAGCAGTCGGGACAGCTACAATGAGCAGTTCTTC.

CDR3 DNA: TGCGCCAGCAGCCAAGTCTCAGGGGACTACAATGAGCAGTTCTTC. It translates to CASSQVSGDYNEQFF. The chain couples TRBV4-1 to TRBJ2-1, with D maybe TRBD1 (6 bases). Germline-derived CDR1 and CDR2 are MGHRA and YSYEKL. V dropped 1 base and J dropped 3 bases, with 10 bases sitting between them. CDR3 size: 15 residues.

The chain recombines TRBV5-4 with TRBJ1-1; tentatively, D is TRBD1 (5 bases). Trimming removed 1 base from V and 3 bases from J, with 13 bases in between. This CDR3 comprises 15 residues. The germline CDR1 and CDR2 sequences are SGHNT and YYREEE (reference sequence). The CDR3, as DNA: TGTGCCAGCAGCTTGTGGGTGGGACTGGACACTGAAGCTTTCTTT. It is translated as CASSLWVGLDTEAFF.

The CDR3: CASSAGLGSYEQYF. CDR3 bases: TGTGCCAGTAGTGCGGGACTAGGGTCCTACGAGCAGTACTTC. The chain couples TRBV19 to TRBJ2-7; 8 nucleotides align to TRBD2. Losses at the gene ends were 5 bases for V and 1 base for J; bases not matched to a gene: 4. Germline V CDR1 and CDR2: LNHDA, SQIVND (reference sequence). CDR3 size: 14 residues.

DNA for the CDR3: TGCGCCAGCAGCCAAAGCTACCGGGACAGAAATCAGCCCCAGCATTTT. Amino acid sequence: CASSQSYRDRNQPQHF. The chain couples TRBV4-3 to TRBJ1-5, with 7 positions matching TRBD1. J gave up 4 bases and V 2 bases, and 8 bases lay outside the gene matches. Germline CDR1 LGHNA, CDR2 YSLEER. The CDR3 contains 16 residues.

The chain combines TRBV7-3 with TRBJ2-1, with TRBD1 identical over 9 bases. The CDR3 covers 16 residues. The germline V gene has CDR1 SGHTA and CDR2 FQGTGA. Germline trimming cut 1 base from V and 7 bases from J; bases unmatched to any gene: 8. The DNA of the CDR3 is TGTGCCAGCAGCTTAAACCCGACAGGGGGGAGGAATGAGCAGTTCTTC. It specifies CASSLNPTGGRNEQFF.

The V and J genes are TRBV2 and TRBJ1-4; unclear D gene. CDR3 length: 15 amino acids. In germline, CDR1 is SNHLY, CDR2 FYNNEI. Trimming cost V 3 bases and J 0 bases, with 8 bases left between them. CDR3 sequence reads: CASSEMRATNEKLFF. The CDR3 DNA follows: TGTGCCAGCAGTGAGATGAGGGCAACTAATGAAAAACTGTTTTTT.

The V call is TRBV6-5, the J call TRBJ1-2; possible D gene TRBD1, 5 bases. V was pared by 6 bases and J by 2 bases, with 10 bases between. This CDR3 is built from 13 residues. CDR1 MNHEY and CDR2 SVGAGI come from the germline V gene. The CDR3 spells CASRGTANYGYTF. CDR3 bases: TGTGCCAGCAGGGGGACTGCCAACTATGGCTACACCTTC.

The chain employs TRBV10-1 and TRBJ2-1; TRBD2 agrees at 9 bases. CDR1 WNHNN and CDR2 SYGVQD come from the germline V gene (reference sequence). The ends lost 5 bases at V and 6 bases at J; junction bases unmatched: 5. This CDR3 has 14 amino acids. The CDR3: CASSRSGGLNEQFF. The CDR3 coding sequence is TGCGCCAGCAGTCGGAGCGGGGGGCTCAATGAGCAGTTCTTC.

This clone was seen once. The J gene is TRBJ1-1, the V gene TRBV5-1, with 7 bases that match TRBD1. This CDR3 comprises 14 residues. V shed 4 bases, J shed 0 bases, and the junction held 3 bases outside the gene matches. From germline, CDR1 is SGHRS and CDR2 YFSETQ. As DNA, the CDR3 is TGCGCCAGCAGCCCAGACAGGGTGAACACTGAAGCTTTCTTT. This codes for CASSPDRVNTEAFF.

V gene TRBV5-4 combines with J gene TRBJ2-2; TRBD2 matches at 7 bases. This CDR3 comprises 16 residues. Trimming removed 5 bases from V and 5 bases from J; junction bases left unmatched: 12. Germline CDR1 reads SGHNT; CDR2 reads YYREEE (reference sequence). In DNA, the CDR3 is TGTGCCAGCAGTTTCCTTTTAGCGGGTGTGACCGGGGAGCTGTTTTTT. Its translation is CASSFLLAGVTGELFF.

This chain links TRBV5-1 with TRBJ2-7; a weak D match, TRBD1 (6 bases). The V gene's germline CDR1 is SGHRS and CDR2 YFSETQ. The CDR3 is made up of 18 amino acids. V gave up 1 base and J gave up 4 bases, with 24 bases separating them. The CDR3 region has the DNA TGCGCCAGCAGCTTGACGGGACAAATCATTCCGGTTCCTTACGAGCAGTACTTC. Translation: CASSLTGQIIPVPYEQYF.

The V and J genes are TRBV19 and TRBJ2-7, with D perhaps matching TRBD2 (6 bases). Trimming stripped 7 bases from V and 5 bases from J, with 18 bases between. The CDR3 covers 14 residues. Per the germline V gene, CDR1 is LNHDA and CDR2 is SQIVND (reference sequence). CDR3 region: CASIRRGALNEQYF. DNA for the CDR3: TGTGCCAGTATTCGGAGGGGCGCCTTAAACGAGCAGTACTTC.

This clone showed up just once. This sequence joins TRBV3-1 (or the pseudogene TRBV3-2) and TRBJ1-2; 9 nucleotides align to TRBD1. The CDR3 consists of 15 residues. The ends lost 2 bases at V and 3 bases at J; junction bases unmatched: 4. In germline, CDR1 is LGHDT, CDR2 YNNKEL (reference sequence). The CDR3 nucleotides read TGTGCCAGCAGCCAACCTTGGGACAGGGACTATGGCTACACCTTC. It yields the protein CASSQPWDRDYGYTF.

This chain joins TRBV15 and TRBJ1-1; 9 bases agree with TRBD1. The germline CDR1 and CDR2 sequences are LNHNV and YYDKDF (reference sequence). With 3 bases clipped from V and 3 bases from J, the junction kept 8 bases outside the gene matches. The CDR3 length is 16 residues. CDR3 bases: TGTGCCACCAGCAGGGGGTCAGGGACAGGGCACACTGAAGCTTTCTTT. It translates to CATSRGSGTGHTEAFF. The full variable domain, with the rest looked up from reference TRBV15 and TRBJ1-1, is DAMVIQNPRYQVTQFGKPVTLSCSQTLNHNVMYWYQQKSSQAPKLLFHYYDKDFNNEADTPDNFQSRRPNTSFCFLDIRSPGLGDTAMYLCATSRGSGTGHTEAFFGQGTRLTVV.

The rearrangement links TRBV18 to TRBJ1-1; D may be TRBD1 (6 bases). With 3 bases removed from V and 3 bases from J, the gap between germline ends came to 11 bases. This CDR3 region has 14 residues. Per the germline V gene, CDR1 is KGHSH and CDR2 is LQKENI. DNA for the CDR3: TGTGCCAGCTCACCTCGACAGGCGTACACTGAAGCTTTCTTT. It encodes CASSPRQAYTEAFF.

This clone was detected once. V gene TRBV9 combines with J gene TRBJ2-2; no clear D gene. This CDR3 is built from 14 residues. V lost 3 bases and J 6 bases, leaving 12 bases between the germline ends. Germline V CDR1 and CDR2: SGDLS, YYNGEE. The CDR3 loop is CASSDSQWAGELFF. CDR3 DNA: TGTGCCAGCAGCGACAGTCAATGGGCCGGGGAGCTGTTTTTT.

The chain combines TRBV7-2 with TRBJ2-1, with D tentatively TRBD2 (5 bases). The CDR3 covers 12 residues. The germline gives CDR1 SGHTA, CDR2 FQGNSA. Trimming took 5 bases from V and 4 from J, leaving 6 bases between them. The CDR3 reads CASSRGYNEQFF. CDR3 in DNA: TGTGCCAGCAGCCGCGGGTACAATGAGCAGTTCTTC.

The V and J genes are TRBV6-4 and TRBJ2-1, with a tentative D call TRBD1 (7 bases). The CDR3 contains 13 residues. Between the trimmed V and J ends, which lost 6 bases and 8 bases, there was a span of 14 bases. CDR1 is MRHNA and CDR2 is SNTAGT in the germline V gene. Here the CDR3 reads CASRRDSSDEQFF. The CDR3, as DNA: TGTGCCAGCAGGCGGGACAGCTCCGATGAGCAGTTCTTC.

V usage is TRBV7-3 and J usage is TRBJ2-6, with D possibly being TRBD1 (6 bases). Germline CDR1 and CDR2: SGHTA and FQGTGA. V lost 3 bases and J 1 base, leaving 7 bases between the germline ends. The CDR3 covers 15 residues. The CDR3 spells CASSFTGSGANVLTF. CDR3 nucleotide sequence: TGTGCCAGCAGCTTTACAGGGTCTGGGGCCAACGTCCTGACTTTC.

The rearrangement links TRBV6-6 to TRBJ1-2; D gene ambiguous. There are 15 residues in the CDR3. Germline assignment: CDR1 MNHNY and CDR2 SVGAGI (reference sequence). V lost 0 bases and J 0 bases, leaving 8 bases between the germline ends. DNA for the CDR3: TGTGCCAGCAGTTACTCGAAGACAACTAACTATGGCTACACCTTC. This translates into CASSYSKTTNYGYTF.

This chain links TRBV20-1 with TRBJ2-1; D remains unclear. Germline assignment: CDR1 DFQATT and CDR2 SNEGSKA (reference sequence). The CDR3 covers 11 residues. Trimming cost V 2 bases and J 8 bases, with 7 bases left between them. The DNA of the CDR3 is TGCAGTGCTAGAAGAGACTATGAGCAGTTCTTC. Its protein is CSARRDYEQFF.

V gene TRBV7-2 combines with J gene TRBJ1-1; D remains ambiguous. Germline CDR1 is SGHTA and CDR2 is FQGNSA. The CDR3 sequence is 13 residues long. V shed 1 base and J shed 10 bases, with 13 bases lying between them. The CDR3 here is CASSLGSSFRAFF. The CDR3 DNA follows: TGTGCCAGCAGCTTAGGCAGTTCGTTCCGAGCTTTCTTT.

This clone was picked up a small number of times. V is TRBV6-5 and J is TRBJ1-4, with D perhaps TRBD1 (5 bases). CDR3 size: 14 residues. Trimming stripped 2 bases from V and 10 bases from J, with 14 bases between. Per germline, CDR1 MNHEY and CDR2 SVGAGI. The CDR3 sequence: CASSYGGTRGKLFF. Here the CDR3 DNA reads TGTGCCAGCAGTTACGGCGGCACAAGGGGAAAACTGTTTTTT.

The gene calls are TRBV4-3 and TRBJ2-5, with 10 positions matching TRBD2. Germline V gene sequence: CDR1 LGHNA, CDR2 YSLEER. V trimming: 1 base; J trimming: 6 bases; junction bases outside the gene matches: 5. The CDR3 runs to 15 residues. Here the CDR3 DNA reads TGCGCCAGCAGCCAAGTCGCTAGCGGGGGTAAGACCCAGTACTTC. Residues: CASSQVASGGKTQYF.